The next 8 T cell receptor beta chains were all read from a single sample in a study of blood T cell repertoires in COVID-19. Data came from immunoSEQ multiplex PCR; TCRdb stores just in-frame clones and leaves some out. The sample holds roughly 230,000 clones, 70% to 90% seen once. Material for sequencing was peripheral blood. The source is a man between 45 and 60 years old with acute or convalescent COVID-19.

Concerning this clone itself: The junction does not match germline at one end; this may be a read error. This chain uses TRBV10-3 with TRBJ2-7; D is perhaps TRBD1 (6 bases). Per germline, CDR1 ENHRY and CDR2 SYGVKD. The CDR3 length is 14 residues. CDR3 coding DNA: TGTGCCAGCAGTGGGACATACAACTCCTACGAGCAGTACTTC. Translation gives CASSGTYNSYEQYF.

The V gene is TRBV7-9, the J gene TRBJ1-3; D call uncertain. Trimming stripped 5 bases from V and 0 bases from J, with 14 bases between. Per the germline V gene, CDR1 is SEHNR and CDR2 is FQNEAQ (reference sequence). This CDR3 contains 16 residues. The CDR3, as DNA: TGTGCCAGCAGCCCCCAAGCTACCCACTCTGGAAACACCATATATTTT. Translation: CASSPQATHSGNTIYF.

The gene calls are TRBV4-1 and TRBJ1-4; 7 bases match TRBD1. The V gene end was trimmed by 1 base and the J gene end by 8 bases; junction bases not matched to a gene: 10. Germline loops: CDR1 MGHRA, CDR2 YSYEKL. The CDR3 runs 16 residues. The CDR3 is CASSQVPNRGWEKLFF. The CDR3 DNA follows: TGCGCCAGCAGCCAAGTTCCTAACAGGGGCTGGGAAAAACTGTTTTTT.

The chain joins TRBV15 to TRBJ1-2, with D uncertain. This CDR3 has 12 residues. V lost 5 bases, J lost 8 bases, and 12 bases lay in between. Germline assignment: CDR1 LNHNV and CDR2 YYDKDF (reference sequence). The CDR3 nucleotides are TGTGCCACCAGCCCCTATGCGGGGGGCTACACCTTC. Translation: CATSPYAGGYTF. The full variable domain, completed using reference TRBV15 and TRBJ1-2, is DAMVIQNPRYQVTQFGKPVTLSCSQTLNHNVMYWYQQKSSQAPKLLFHYYDKDFNNEADTPDNFQSRRPNTSFCFLDIRSPGLGDTAMYLCATSPYAGGYTFGSGTRLTVV.

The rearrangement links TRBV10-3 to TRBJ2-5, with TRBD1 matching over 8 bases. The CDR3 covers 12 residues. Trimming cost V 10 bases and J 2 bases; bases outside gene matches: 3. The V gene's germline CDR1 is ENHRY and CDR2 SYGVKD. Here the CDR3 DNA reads TGTGCCACCCGGGACAGGCAAGAGACCCAGTACTTC. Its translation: CATRDRQETQYF.

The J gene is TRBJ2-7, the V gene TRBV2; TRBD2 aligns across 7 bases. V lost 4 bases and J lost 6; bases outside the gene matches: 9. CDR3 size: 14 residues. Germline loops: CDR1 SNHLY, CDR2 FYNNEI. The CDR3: CASSGLEGGVEQYF. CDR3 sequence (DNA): TGTGCCAGCAGTGGGCTTGAGGGAGGGGTCGAGCAGTACTTC.

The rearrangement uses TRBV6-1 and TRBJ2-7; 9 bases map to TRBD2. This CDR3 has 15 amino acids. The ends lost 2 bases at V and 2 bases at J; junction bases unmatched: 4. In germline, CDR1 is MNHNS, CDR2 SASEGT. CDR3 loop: CASSEIAGVPYEQYF. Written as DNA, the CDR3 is TGTGCCAGCAGTGAAATAGCGGGGGTGCCCTACGAGCAGTACTTC.

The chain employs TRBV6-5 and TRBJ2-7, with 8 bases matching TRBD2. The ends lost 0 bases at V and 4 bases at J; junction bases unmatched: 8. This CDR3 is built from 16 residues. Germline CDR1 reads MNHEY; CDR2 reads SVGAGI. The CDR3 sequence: CASSYSRGSGKYEQYF. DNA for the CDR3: TGTGCCAGCAGTTACTCCCGCGGTAGCGGGAAATACGAGCAGTACTTC.